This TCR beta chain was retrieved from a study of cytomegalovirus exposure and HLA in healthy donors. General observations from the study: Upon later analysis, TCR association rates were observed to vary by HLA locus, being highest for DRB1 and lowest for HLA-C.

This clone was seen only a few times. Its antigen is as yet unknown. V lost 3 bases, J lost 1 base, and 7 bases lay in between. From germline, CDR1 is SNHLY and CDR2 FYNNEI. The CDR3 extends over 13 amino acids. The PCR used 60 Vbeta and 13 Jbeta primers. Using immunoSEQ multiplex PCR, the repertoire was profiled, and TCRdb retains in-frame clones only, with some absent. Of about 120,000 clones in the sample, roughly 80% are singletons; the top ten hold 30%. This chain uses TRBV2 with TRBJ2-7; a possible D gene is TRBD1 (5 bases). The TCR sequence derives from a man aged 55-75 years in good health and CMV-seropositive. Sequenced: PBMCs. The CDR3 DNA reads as TGTGCCAGCAGTGAGGGGCTGTCCTACGAGCAGTACTTC. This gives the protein CASSEGLSYEQYF. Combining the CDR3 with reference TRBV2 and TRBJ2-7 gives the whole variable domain EPEVTQTPSHQVTQMGQEVILRCVPISNHLYFYWYRQILGQKVEFLVSFYNNEISEKSEIFDDQFSVERPDGSNFTLKIRSTKLEDSAMYFCASSEGLSYEQYFGPGTRLTVT.